This T cell receptor beta chain emerged from a study of patients and donors after allogeneic stem cell transplantation. TCRdb called the RT-PCR reads again in MiXCR, with one record for every CDR3 protein. Among about 4,000 distinct CDR3 sequences listed, about 24% were seen once. This clonotype is classed as medium-sized. This CDR3 comprises 16 residues. Trimming left V 0 bases short and J 7 bases short, with 17 bases between. CDR1 is SEHNR, CDR2 FQNEAQ, per germline (reference sequence). The chain carries TRBV7-9 and TRBJ2-3, with D perhaps matching TRBD2 (6 bases). This clonotype was sampled from a human donor who was either an allogeneic HSCT recipient or a stem cell or donor lymphocyte infusion donor (not recorded which). It is not recorded whose cells these are; they may come from a transplant donor. Sample: blood, either unsorted or a sorted T cell fraction (not recorded which). This CDR3 is CASSLAPLAAGNTQYF. For the CDR3, the DNA is TGTGCCAGCAGCTTAGCCCCCTTGGCGGCGGGAAATACGCAGTATTTT.